These 18 T cell receptor beta chains share one sample of origin, sequenced in a study of a mutant IDH1 vaccine in newly diagnosed glioma. The time point is: week 35, safety follow-up. What each vaccine dose contained was 300 ug of mutant IDH1 20-mer peptide, accompanied by topical imiquimod. TCRdb keeps only in-frame clones here, not all; method: immunoSEQ multiplex PCR. The data show some 47,000 clones, about 86% seen once. The antigens of these receptors remain unknown. Specimen: PBMCs, collected from a glioma patient whose treatment included an IDH1 peptide vaccine. Receptor source: a woman in her forties with glioma. Some clones in this sample may be carry-over from other donors' samples.

The rearrangement joins TRBV28 to TRBJ2-5; D is unresolved. The CDR3 extends over 11 amino acids. The germline V and J ends were trimmed by 5 bases and 4 bases, with 5 bases remaining between them. The germline gives CDR1 MDHEN, CDR2 SYDVKM. The CDR3 here is CASSQRETQYF. In DNA form, the CDR3 reads TGTGCCAGCAGTCAACGAGAGACCCAGTACTTC. The variable domain in full, completed from reference TRBV28 and TRBJ2-5, reads DVKVTQSSRYLVKRTGEKVFLECVQDMDHENMFWYRQDPGLGLRLIYFSYDVKMKEKGDIPEGYSVSREKKERFSLILESASTNQTSMYLCASSQRETQYFGPGTRLLVL.

To note about this clone: The same CDR3 also results from other DNA sequences found in this sample. The chain recombines TRBV7-2 with TRBJ2-7; D is perhaps TRBD1 (6 bases). V dropped 6 bases and J dropped 4 bases, with 10 bases sitting between them. CDR3 length: 12 residues. Germline CDR1 reads SGHTA; CDR2 reads FQGNSA. CDR3 amino acids: CASRGASYEQYF. The CDR3 DNA is TGTGCCAGCAGGGGGGCCTCTTACGAGCAGTACTTC. The complete variable domain, with remaining parts taken from reference TRBV7-2 and TRBJ2-7, reads GAGVSQSPSNKVTEKGKDVELRCDPISGHTALYWYRQSLGQGLEFLIYFQGNSAPDKSGLPSDRFSAERTGGSVSTLTIQRTQQEDSAVYLCASRGASYEQYFGPGTRLTVT.

The chain joins TRBV29-1 to TRBJ2-1, with D hard to call. The germline gives CDR1 SQVTM, CDR2 ANQGSEA. The V end was cut by 4 bases, the J end by 4 bases, with 14 bases between. CDR3 length: 14 residues. The CDR3 region has the DNA TGCAGCGTTGTAGCAGGATACCTTTACAATGAGCAGTTCTTC. Amino acid sequence: CSVVAGYLYNEQFF.

J is TRBJ1-2 and V is TRBV29-1, with 10 bases identical to TRBD1. Germline assignment: CDR1 SQVTM and CDR2 ANQGSEA. The trim removed 8 bases at V and 8 bases at J, leaving 14 bases unmatched. This CDR3 comprises 14 residues. The CDR3 region is CSSTPGDRGYGYTF. The CDR3 bases are TGCAGCAGCACCCCCGGGGACAGGGGTTACGGCTACACCTTC.

J is TRBJ2-1 and V is TRBV4-2; possibly TRBD1 for D (5 bases). Germline V CDR1 and CDR2: LGHNA, YNFKEQ. CDR3 length: 13 residues. V lost 1 base and J lost 9, with 10 bases in between. The CDR3 DNA reads TGTGCCAGCAGCCAAGGTGAAAGGGGTGAGCAGTTCTTC. Protein product: CASSQGERGEQFF.

The V call is TRBV9, the J call TRBJ1-2, with D perhaps matching TRBD1 (5 bases). The length of the CDR3 is 12 residues. V lost 4 bases to trimming and J lost 6 bases, with 10 bases between them. CDR1 and CDR2 (germline): SGDLS, YYNGEE. Here the CDR3 DNA reads TGTGCCAGCAGCCCCCTCAGGGATGGCTACACCTTC. Encoded protein: CASSPLRDGYTF.

The rearrangement uses TRBV12-5 and TRBJ1-1; 10 nucleotides match TRBD1. Trimming took 6 bases from V and 8 from J; bases not matched to a gene: 0. The germline gives CDR1 LGHNT, CDR2 FRNRAP. CDR3 length: 11 residues. The CDR3 spells CASGTGGEAFF. In DNA form, the CDR3 reads TGTGCTAGTGGGACAGGGGGCGAAGCTTTCTTT.

The V call is TRBV15, the J call TRBJ2-1; D call uncertain. CDR1 and CDR2 from the germline V gene are LNHNV and YYDKDF (reference sequence). The CDR3 length is 14 residues. V was clipped by 1 base and J by 4 bases, with 8 bases between them. This CDR3 is CATSRGTRYNEQFF. In nucleotides, the CDR3 is TGTGCCACCAGCAGAGGTACCCGATACAATGAGCAGTTCTTC.

CDR3 sequence (DNA): TGCGCCAGCAGCTTAACAGGGATGAACACTGAAGCTTTCTTT. Amino acids: CASSLTGMNTEAFF. This chain links TRBV5-1 with TRBJ1-1; D is possibly TRBD1 (6 bases). Per germline, CDR1 SGHRS and CDR2 YFSETQ. There are 14 residues in the CDR3. V lost 2 bases to trimming and J lost 0 bases, with 8 bases between them.

The rearrangement uses TRBV11-2 and TRBJ2-3; D not certain. Trimming took 3 bases from V and 0 from J, leaving 7 bases between them. Germline values: CDR1 SGHAT, CDR2 FQNNGV. This CDR3 has 14 amino acids. CDR3 in amino acids: CASSLPASTDTQYF. CDR3 DNA: TGTGCCAGCAGCTTGCCAGCTAGCACAGATACGCAGTATTTT.

The chain combines TRBV7-9 with TRBJ1-2; 7 nucleotides align to TRBD1. Germline trimming cut 5 bases from V and 7 bases from J; bases unmatched to any gene: 7. The CDR3 covers 13 residues. CDR1 and CDR2 from the germline V gene are SEHNR and FQNEAQ (reference sequence). For the CDR3, the DNA is TGTGCCAGCAGCAGTAAAGGGGGCAGTGGCTACACCTTC. It encodes CASSSKGGSGYTF.

The chain links TRBV10-3 to TRBJ1-2; maybe TRBD1 (6 bases). The germline V gene encodes CDR1 ENHRY and CDR2 SYGVKD. This CDR3 region has 13 residues. V was shortened by 7 bases and J by 2 bases, with 11 bases between the two germline ends. CDR3 protein: CAITGDLNYGYTF. In nucleotides, the CDR3 is TGTGCCATCACAGGGGACTTAAACTATGGCTACACCTTC.

A single count supports this clone. V and J are TRBV4-1 and TRBJ1-1, with D unclear. The CDR3 length is 15 residues. Germline CDR1 is MGHRA and CDR2 is YSYEKL. The germline V and J ends were trimmed by 0 bases and 1 base, with 9 bases remaining between them. The CDR3 loop is CASSQEPGGNTEAFF. CDR3 coding DNA: TGCGCCAGCAGCCAAGAACCAGGAGGGAACACTGAAGCTTTCTTT.

The J gene is TRBJ2-7, the V gene TRBV7-8, with a possible D match to TRBD2 (6 bases). The length of the CDR3 is 14 residues. V was trimmed by 1 base and J by 0 bases, leaving 7 bases between them. The germline V gene encodes CDR1 SGHVS and CDR2 FQNEAQ. CDR3 in DNA: TGTGCCAGCAGCTTAGGGGGAGGCTCCTACGAGCAGTACTTC. Translation: CASSLGGGSYEQYF.

The rearrangement links TRBV6-6 to TRBJ1-5; D call uncertain. Germline assignment: CDR1 MNHNY and CDR2 SVGAGI (reference sequence). V gave up 6 bases and J gave up 7 bases, with 13 bases separating them. This CDR3 comprises 13 residues. CDR3 nucleotides: TGTGCCAGCAGGCCATACCTGGACCAGCCCCAGCATTTT. This translates into CASRPYLDQPQHF.

The rearrangement uses TRBV7-2 and TRBJ2-1; D not resolved. The CDR3 has 16 residues. The V gene lost 5 bases and the J gene lost 0 bases, with 14 bases spanning the gap. The germline V gene has CDR1 SGHTA and CDR2 FQGNSA. Here the CDR3 reads CASSRTFPSSYNEQFF. DNA of the CDR3: TGTGCCAGCAGCCGGACGTTCCCGAGCTCCTACAATGAGCAGTTCTTC.

This chain joins TRBV18 and TRBJ2-2; 7 nucleotides agree with TRBD1. Trimming took 1 base from V and 6 from J; bases not matched to a gene: 11. This CDR3 has 17 amino acids. Germline lookup yields CDR1 KGHSH and CDR2 LQKENI. The CDR3 DNA follows: TGTGCCAGCTCACCACGGGACACGACAGGGAAGGCCGGGGAGCTGTTTTTT. Translating gives CASSPRDTTGKAGELFF.

This rearrangement joins TRBV18 to TRBJ2-1, with 10 bases aligning to TRBD2. There are 16 residues in the CDR3. With 3 bases clipped from V and 10 bases from J, the junction kept 12 bases outside the gene matches. Germline V lookup: CDR1 KGHSH, CDR2 LQKENI. The DNA of the CDR3 is TGTGCCAGCTCACCCCCGCTAGAGCGGGGGGGTAGGGAGCAGTTCTTC. It is translated as CASSPPLERGGREQFF.